The present entry profiles one T cell receptor beta chain with its context. The data were taken from a study of shared clonotypes between healthy human individuals. Study-level information: Each donor's CD4 naive and CD4 memory cells filled three plates apiece, CD8 naive two, and CD8 memory one.

Template for every sorted-subset replicate PCR totaled roughly 200 ng DNA, 25,000 to 30,000 T cell genomes. TCRdb's copy holds only in-frame clones and misses some; the assay was immunoSEQ multiplex PCR. The sample yields around 1,000,000 clones, 77% seen once. Germline lookup yields CDR1 SNHLY and CDR2 FYNNEI. Trimming stripped 4 bases from V and 4 bases from J, with 7 bases between. The CDR3 covers 13 residues. Both subsets, CD45RA+ naive and CD45RA-negative memory, were split from the CD4+ cells. Specimen: memory CD4+ T cells from PBMCs. The subset denotes: CD45RA-negative fraction. The chain links TRBV2 to TRBJ2-2; the D is unclear. The clonotype comes from a man aged 18 to 29 in good health. Some clones in this sample may be carry-over from other donors' samples. The CDR3 sequence: CASSGFSTGELFF. In DNA form, the CDR3 reads TGTGCCAGCAGTGGGTTCAGCACCGGGGAGCTGTTTTTT.